A single T cell receptor beta chain is shown here with its context. This sample was included in a study of blood T cell repertoires in COVID-19. Germline V CDR1 and CDR2: SGDLS, YYNGEE. Losses at the gene ends were 3 bases for V and 5 bases for J; bases not matched to a gene: 7. This CDR3 comprises 15 residues. The data were produced by immunoSEQ multiplex PCR, yet TCRdb's version contains in-frame clones alone and is incomplete. The sample yields 85,000 to 120,000 clones, about three quarters seen once. The clonotype originates from a man older than 75 with COVID-19, enrolled during active disease. Sample: peripheral blood. The chain joins TRBV9 to TRBJ2-1; 8 bases are a match to TRBD1. The DNA for the CDR3 is TGTGCCAGCAGCGCCCAGGGACAGGACCACAATGAGCAGTTCTTC. It translates to CASSAQGQDHNEQFF.